Each of the 16 T cell receptor beta chains below was sequenced from the same sample in a study of blood T cell repertoires in COVID-19. Sequencing was performed with immunoSEQ multiplex PCR; in TCRdb, only in-frame clones are kept and a portion is missing. This table has 50,000 to 65,000 clones, 89% appearing once. Sequencing was done on a sample of peripheral blood. The receptors were gathered from a man aged 55 to 69 with active COVID-19.

The V call is TRBV7-2, the J call TRBJ1-4; D remains unclear. The CDR3 covers 15 residues. Germline-derived CDR1 and CDR2 are SGHTA and FQGNSA. V lost 1 base and J lost 5, with 11 bases in between. The CDR3 coding sequence is TGTGCCAGCAGCTTAGTTACAGTTCGGAATGAAAAACTGTTTTTT. This translates into CASSLVTVRNEKLFF.

The chain joins TRBV10-3 to TRBJ2-5, with TRBD2 matching over 10 bases. The CDR3 totals 17 residues. J was trimmed by 5 bases and V by 2 bases; bases with no gene match: 11. CDR1 is ENHRY and CDR2 is SYGVKD in the germline V gene. CDR3 bases: TGTGCCATCAGTGAGGCCGGTAGCGGGAGGTCTAGGGAGACCCAGTACTTC. Translated, it gives CAISEAGSGRSRETQYF.

As regards this clone: A junction boundary mismatches the germline segment, possibly from a read error. The chain is built from TRBV7-3 and TRBJ2-3; 7 bases agree with TRBD1. Germline CDR1 SGHTA, CDR2 FQGTGA. The CDR3 is made up of 13 amino acids. The CDR3 bases are TGTGCCAGCAGCCTGCCCGGGACAGAGACGCAGTATTTT. Translated: CASSLPGTETQYF.

CDR3 sequence: CASSDGRKAFF. The DNA of the CDR3 is TGTGCCAGCAGTGACGGCAGAAAAGCTTTCTTT. V gene TRBV6-4 combines with J gene TRBJ1-1, with unresolved D. The CDR3 runs to 11 residues. V was pared by 2 bases and J by 9 bases, with 7 bases between. Germline CDR1 reads MRHNA; CDR2 reads SNTAGT.

The V and J genes are TRBV4-3 and TRBJ1-1; D is undetermined. V lost 4 bases, J lost 1 base, and 16 bases lay in between. The CDR3 covers 16 residues. Germline V gives CDR1 LGHNA, CDR2 YSLEER. CDR3 loop: CASSPRLREANTEAFF. As DNA, the CDR3 is TGCGCCAGCAGCCCCCGGTTGAGGGAGGCGAACACTGAAGCTTTCTTT.

The J gene is TRBJ2-1, the V gene TRBV10-3; 11 bases line up with TRBD2. Per germline, CDR1 ENHRY and CDR2 SYGVKD. The CDR3 spans 16 residues. V was pared by 6 bases and J by 7 bases, with 11 bases of the junction left unmatched. CDR3 sequence reads: CAIRHSLAGGVNEQFF. As DNA, the CDR3 is TGTGCCATCAGACACTCTTTAGCGGGAGGGGTGAATGAGCAGTTCTTC.

The genes are TRBV5-5 and TRBJ2-4; 7 positions match TRBD1. The CDR3 loop spans 16 amino acids. Trimming took 7 bases from V and 0 from J; bases not matched to a gene: 10. The germline V gene encodes CDR1 SGHKS and CDR2 YYEKEE (reference sequence). The CDR3 sequence is CASEKGAILAKNIQYF. The CDR3 DNA is TGTGCCAGCGAAAAGGGGGCAATTCTAGCCAAAAACATTCAGTACTTC.

This chain joins TRBV24-1 and TRBJ2-7, with TRBD2 matching 9 bases. Trimming cost V 3 bases and J 9 bases; bases outside gene matches: 11. This CDR3 contains 15 residues. Germline CDR1 KGHDR, CDR2 SFDVKD. CDR3 in amino acids: CATSDGGLAAGRQYF. The CDR3 DNA reads as TGTGCCACCAGTGATGGGGGACTAGCAGCCGGCCGGCAGTACTTC.

This chain joins TRBV18 and TRBJ2-1; D is unclear. From germline, CDR1 is KGHSH and CDR2 LQKENI. V lost 2 bases and J lost 1, with 24 bases in between. The CDR3 contains 20 residues. The CDR3: CASSPIRVYGPQASYNEQFF. CDR3 sequence (DNA): TGTGCCAGCTCACCAATCCGCGTTTACGGCCCGCAGGCATCCTACAATGAGCAGTTCTTC.

In DNA form, the CDR3 reads TGCAGCATCCCATGTGAGTTTCTATTTGACGAGCAGTACTTC. Its translation: CSIPCEFLFDEQYF. The chain is built from TRBV29-1 and TRBJ2-7; no firm D call. The CDR3 consists of 14 residues. Between the trimmed V and J ends, which lost 8 bases and 5 bases, there was a span of 22 bases. Germline CDR1 SQVTM, CDR2 ANQGSEA.

The rearrangement links TRBV7-2 to TRBJ2-7; D is unclear. Trimming cost V 2 bases and J 3 bases, with 8 bases left between them. The CDR3 is 13 amino acids. CDR1 is SGHTA, CDR2 FQGNSA, per germline. DNA for the CDR3: TGTGCCAGCAGCTTAATGTCCGGCTACGAGCAGTACTTC. Translated: CASSLMSGYEQYF.

The chain couples TRBV7-8 to TRBJ2-7, with 10 bases fitting TRBD1. This CDR3 spans 18 amino acids. The germline CDR1 and CDR2 sequences are SGHVS and FQNEAQ. The J segment lost 5 bases and the V segment lost 5 bases, leaving 18 bases of the junction unmatched. The CDR3 nucleotides read TGTGCCAGCAGCGTCATATGGGGGTTAGACAGGGGGCAGAACGAGCAGTACTTC. This codes for CASSVIWGLDRGQNEQYF. The complete variable domain, with remaining parts taken from reference TRBV7-8 and TRBJ2-7, reads GAGVSQSPRYKVAKRGQDVALRCDPISGHVSLFWYQQALGQGPEFLTYFQNEAQLDKSGLPSDRFFAERPEGSVSTLKIQRTQQEDSAVYLCASSVIWGLDRGQNEQYFGPGTRLTVT.

This chain links TRBV9 with TRBJ2-1, with TRBD2 matching over 9 bases. In germline, CDR1 is SGDLS, CDR2 YYNGEE. Trimming removed 1 base from V and 3 bases from J; junction bases left unmatched: 5. The CDR3 consists of 16 residues. The CDR3 protein is CASSVSVSGSYNEQFF. The CDR3 DNA reads as TGTGCCAGCAGCGTAAGCGTTAGCGGGAGCTACAATGAGCAGTTCTTC.

This chain connects TRBV7-9 to TRBJ2-2, with D maybe TRBD1 (5 bases). V was cut by 1 base and J by 0 bases, with 6 bases left in between. Germline V gene data show CDR1 as SEHNR and CDR2 as FQNEAQ (reference sequence). This CDR3 region has 15 residues. The CDR3 nucleotides are TGTGCCAGCAGCTTAGGGACACCGAACACCGGGGAGCTGTTTTTT. It encodes CASSLGTPNTGELFF.

CDR3 sequence (DNA): TGTGCCATCAGTGATTCGGGATACGAGCAGTACTTC. Its translation: CAISDSGYEQYF. This chain uses TRBV10-3 with TRBJ2-7, with D maybe TRBD2 (5 bases). Per the germline V gene, CDR1 is ENHRY and CDR2 is SYGVKD. This CDR3 region has 12 residues. The V gene lost 3 bases and the J gene lost 4 bases, with 7 bases spanning the gap.

The rearrangement links TRBV9 to TRBJ2-1; 8 nucleotides align to TRBD2. Per the germline V gene, CDR1 is SGDLS and CDR2 is YYNGEE. J lost 0 bases, V lost 0 bases, and 2 bases had no gene match. This CDR3 region has 16 residues. In DNA form, the CDR3 reads TGTGCCAGCAGCGTAGAGCGGGGGAGCTCCTACAATGAGCAGTTCTTC. This translates into CASSVERGSSYNEQFF. The full variable domain, with the rest looked up from reference TRBV9 and TRBJ2-1, is DSGVTQTPKHLITATGQRVTLRCSPRSGDLSVYWYQQSLDQGLQFLIQYYNGEERAKGNILERFSAQQFPDLHSELNLSSLELGDSALYFCASSVERGSSYNEQFFGPGTRLTVL.